Listed here are 7 T cell receptor beta chains from one sample, sequenced in a study of cytomegalovirus exposure and HLA in healthy donors. The data were produced by immunoSEQ multiplex PCR, yet TCRdb's version contains in-frame clones alone and is incomplete. The sample shows around 150,000 clones, roughly four fifths of them seen only once. The sequencing input was PBMCs. All receptors derive from a man aged 25 to 45 in good health and CMV-seropositive.

This clone came up once. V is TRBV2 and J is TRBJ1-2; TRBD1 matches 7 bases. Germline V lookup: CDR1 SNHLY, CDR2 FYNNEI. The J segment lost 1 base and the V segment lost 10 bases, leaving 9 bases of the junction unmatched. The CDR3 sequence is 14 residues long. CDR3 loop: CAMGRDSFNYGYTF. In DNA form, the CDR3 reads TGTGCCATGGGACGGGACAGCTTTAACTATGGCTACACCTTC. Together with reference TRBV2 and TRBJ1-2, the CDR3 gives the full variable domain: EPEVTQTPSHQVTQMGQEVILRCVPISNHLYFYWYRQILGQKVEFLVSFYNNEISEKSEIFDDQFSVERPDGSNFTLKIRSTKLEDSAMYFCAMGRDSFNYGYTFGSGTRLTVV.

V and J are TRBV7-2 and TRBJ2-1; 10 nucleotides match TRBD2. The trim removed 4 bases at V and 10 bases at J, leaving 13 bases unmatched. Germline-derived CDR1 and CDR2 are SGHTA and FQGNSA. The CDR3 length is 16 residues. CDR3 coding DNA: TGTGCCAGCAGCTCGATAACGAGCGGGGGGGCGGTGGAGCAGTTCTTC. This encodes CASSSITSGGAVEQFF.

The chain uses TRBV5-1 and TRBJ2-7, with D possibly TRBD2 on 6 matching bases. The germline gives CDR1 SGHRS, CDR2 YFSETQ. The length of the CDR3 is 14 residues. The V end lost 2 bases, the J end lost 3 bases, and 12 bases lay between the germline ends. CDR3 region: CASSLFSGDYEQYF. The CDR3 bases are TGCGCCAGCAGCTTATTTAGCGGAGACTACGAGCAGTACTTC.

This clone was observed once. The V gene is TRBV2, the J gene TRBJ1-3; a possible D gene is TRBD1 (5 bases). The germline gives CDR1 SNHLY, CDR2 FYNNEI. The CDR3 is 15 residues long. Trimming left V 9 bases short and J 2 bases short, with 17 bases between. The CDR3 sequence is CARTPVGEAGNTIYF. The CDR3 DNA reads TGTGCCAGAACCCCGGTGGGGGAGGCTGGAAACACCATATATTTT.

This chain's CDR3 is CASRPDRESEKLFF. CDR3 nucleotides: TGTGCCAGCAGACCGGACAGGGAAAGTGAAAAACTGTTTTTT. This chain links TRBV6-6 with TRBJ1-4; TRBD1 matches at 8 bases. The CDR3 spans 14 residues. V shed 6 bases, J shed 7 bases, and the junction held 7 bases outside the gene matches. Germline CDR1 and CDR2: MNHNY and SVGAGI (reference sequence).

V and J are TRBV4-2 and TRBJ2-5; 9 positions match TRBD1. V was clipped by 1 base and J by 5 bases; unmatched bases: 8. This CDR3 is 16 amino acids long. Germline V gene data show CDR1 as LGHNA and CDR2 as YNFKEQ. This chain's CDR3 is CASSQVMGQGQETQYF. CDR3 nucleotides: TGTGCCAGCAGCCAAGTCATGGGACAGGGACAGGAGACCCAGTACTTC.

DNA for the CDR3: TGTGCCAGCAGTTTCCTAGCGGGGGGCACAGATACGCAGTATTTT. Its translation is CASSFLAGGTDTQYF. The chain couples TRBV27 to TRBJ2-3, with 10 bases aligning to TRBD2. CDR1 is MNHEY and CDR2 is SMNVEV in the germline V gene (reference sequence). CDR3 length: 15 amino acids. Germline trimming cut 3 bases from V and 1 base from J; bases unmatched to any gene: 1.